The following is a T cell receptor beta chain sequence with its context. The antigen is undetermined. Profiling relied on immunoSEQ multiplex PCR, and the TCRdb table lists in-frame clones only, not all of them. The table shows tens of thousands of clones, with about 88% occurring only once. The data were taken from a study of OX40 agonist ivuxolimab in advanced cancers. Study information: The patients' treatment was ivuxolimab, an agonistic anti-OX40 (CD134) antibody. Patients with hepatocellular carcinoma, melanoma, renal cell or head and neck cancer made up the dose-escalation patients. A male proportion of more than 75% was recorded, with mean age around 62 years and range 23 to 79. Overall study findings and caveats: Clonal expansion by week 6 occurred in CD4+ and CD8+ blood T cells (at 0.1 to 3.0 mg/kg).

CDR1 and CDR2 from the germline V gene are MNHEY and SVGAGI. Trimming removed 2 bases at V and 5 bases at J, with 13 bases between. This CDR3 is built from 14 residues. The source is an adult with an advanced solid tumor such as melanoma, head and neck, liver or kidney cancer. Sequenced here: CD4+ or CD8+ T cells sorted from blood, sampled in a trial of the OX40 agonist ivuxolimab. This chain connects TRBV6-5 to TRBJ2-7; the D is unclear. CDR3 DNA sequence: TGTGCCAGCAGTTACAGGATGGAGCTAGACGAGCAGTACTTC. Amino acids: CASSYRMELDEQYF.